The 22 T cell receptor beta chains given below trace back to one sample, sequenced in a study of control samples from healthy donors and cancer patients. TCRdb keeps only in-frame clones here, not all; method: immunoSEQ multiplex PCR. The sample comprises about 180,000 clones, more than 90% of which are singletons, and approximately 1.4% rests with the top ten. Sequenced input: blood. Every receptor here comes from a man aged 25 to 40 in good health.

Written as DNA, the CDR3 is TGTGCCAGCAGCCAAGCGCGTTCGATGAACACTGAAGCTTTCTTT. Translation: CASSQARSMNTEAFF. V usage is TRBV14 and J usage is TRBJ1-1; no reliable D call. The CDR3 loop spans 15 amino acids. CDR1 SGHDN and CDR2 FVKESK come from the germline V gene. V was clipped by 1 base and J by 0 bases, with 9 bases between them. Looking up the rest from reference TRBV14 and TRBJ1-1 gives the full variable domain: EAGVTQFPSHSVIEKGQTVTLRCDPISGHDNLYWYRRVMGKEIKFLLHFVKESKQDESGMPNNRFLAERTGGTYSTLKVQPAELEDSGVYFCASSQARSMNTEAFFGQGTRLTVV.

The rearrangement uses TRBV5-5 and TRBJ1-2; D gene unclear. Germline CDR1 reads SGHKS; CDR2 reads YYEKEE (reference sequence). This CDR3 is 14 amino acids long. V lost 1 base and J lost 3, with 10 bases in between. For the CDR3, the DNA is TGTGCCAGCAGCTTGTTACGGGTGGACTATGGCTACACCTTC. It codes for CASSLLRVDYGYTF.

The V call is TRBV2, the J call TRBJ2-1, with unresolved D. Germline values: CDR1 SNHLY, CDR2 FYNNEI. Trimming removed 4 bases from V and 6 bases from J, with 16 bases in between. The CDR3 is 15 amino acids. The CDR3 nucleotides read TGTGCCAGCAGTGGGGGTGTCGTGGGTTCCAATGAGCAGTTCTTC. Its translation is CASSGGVVGSNEQFF. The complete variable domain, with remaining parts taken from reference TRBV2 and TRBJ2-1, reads EPEVTQTPSHQVTQMGQEVILRCVPISNHLYFYWYRQILGQKVEFLVSFYNNEISEKSEIFDDQFSVERPDGSNFTLKIRSTKLEDSAMYFCASSGGVVGSNEQFFGPGTRLTVL.

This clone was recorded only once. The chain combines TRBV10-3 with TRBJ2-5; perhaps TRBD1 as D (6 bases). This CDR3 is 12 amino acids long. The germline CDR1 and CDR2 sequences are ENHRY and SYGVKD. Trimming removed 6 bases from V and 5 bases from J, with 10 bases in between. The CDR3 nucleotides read TGTGCCATCAGCTCCCAGGGGGAGACCCAGTACTTC. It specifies CAISSQGETQYF.

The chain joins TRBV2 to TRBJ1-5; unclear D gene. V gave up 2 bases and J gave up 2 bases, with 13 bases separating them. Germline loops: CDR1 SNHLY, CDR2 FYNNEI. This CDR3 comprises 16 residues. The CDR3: CASSEPALEGNQPQHF. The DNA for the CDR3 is TGTGCCAGCAGTGAACCTGCCCTCGAAGGCAATCAGCCCCAGCATTTT.

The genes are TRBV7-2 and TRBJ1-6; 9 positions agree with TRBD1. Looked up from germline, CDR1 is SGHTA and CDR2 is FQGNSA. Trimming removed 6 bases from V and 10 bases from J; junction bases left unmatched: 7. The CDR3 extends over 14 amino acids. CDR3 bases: TGTGCCAGCAGACGGACAGGGGTAGGCTCACCCCTCCACTTT. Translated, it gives CASRRTGVGSPLHF.

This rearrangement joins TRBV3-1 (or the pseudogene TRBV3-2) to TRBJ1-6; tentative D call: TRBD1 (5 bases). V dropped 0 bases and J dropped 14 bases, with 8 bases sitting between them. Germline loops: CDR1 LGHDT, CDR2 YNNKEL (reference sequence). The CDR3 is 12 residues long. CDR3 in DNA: TGTGCCAGCAGCCAAGAAAGGGGAGCCCTCCACTTT. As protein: CASSQERGALHF.

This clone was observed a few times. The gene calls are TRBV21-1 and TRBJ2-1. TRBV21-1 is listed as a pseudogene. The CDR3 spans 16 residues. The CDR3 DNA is TGTGCCAGCAGTCCAAAAAAGGCTGTCACTTACAATGAGCAGTTCTTC. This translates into CASSPKKAVTYNEQFF.

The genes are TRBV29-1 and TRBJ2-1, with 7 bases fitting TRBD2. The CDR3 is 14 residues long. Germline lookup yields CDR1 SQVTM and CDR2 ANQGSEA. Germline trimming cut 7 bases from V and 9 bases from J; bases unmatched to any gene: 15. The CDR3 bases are TGCAGCGCGAGAACCGGGACTACCGACGGTGAGCAGTTCTTC. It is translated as CSARTGTTDGEQFF.

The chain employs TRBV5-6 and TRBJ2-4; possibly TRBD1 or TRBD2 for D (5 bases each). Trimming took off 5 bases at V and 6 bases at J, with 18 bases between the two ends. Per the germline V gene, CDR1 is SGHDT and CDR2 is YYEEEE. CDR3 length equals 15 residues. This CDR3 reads CASRDSGTLPNIQYF. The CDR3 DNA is TGTGCCAGCAGAGATTCCGGGACCCTCCCAAACATTCAGTACTTC. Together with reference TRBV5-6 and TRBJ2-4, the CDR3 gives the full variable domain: DAGVTQSPTHLIKTRGQQVTLRCSPKSGHDTVSWYQQALGQGPQFIFQYYEEEERQRGNFPDRFSGHQFPNYSSELNVNALLLGDSALYLCASRDSGTLPNIQYFGAGTRLSVL.

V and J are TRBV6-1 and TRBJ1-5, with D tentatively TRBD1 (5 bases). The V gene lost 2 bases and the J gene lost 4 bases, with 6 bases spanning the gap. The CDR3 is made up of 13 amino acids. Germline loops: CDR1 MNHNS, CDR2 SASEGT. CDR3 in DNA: TGTGCCAGCAGTGAAACAGGTAATCAGCCCCAGCATTTT. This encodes CASSETGNQPQHF.

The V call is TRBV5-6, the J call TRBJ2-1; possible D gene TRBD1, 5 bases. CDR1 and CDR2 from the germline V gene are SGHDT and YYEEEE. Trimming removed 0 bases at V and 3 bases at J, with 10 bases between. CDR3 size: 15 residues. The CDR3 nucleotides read TGTGCCAGCAGCTTGGCTGGGGCAGACTACAATGAGCAGTTCTTC. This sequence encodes CASSLAGADYNEQFF.

The CDR3 sequence is CASSQDRFGPAGYTF. The DNA of the CDR3 is TGCGCCAGCAGCCAAGACAGGTTCGGTCCAGCGGGCTACACCTTC. This sequence joins TRBV4-3 and TRBJ1-2; D gene uncertain. The CDR3 totals 15 residues. Germline CDR1 and CDR2: LGHNA and YSLEER. V lost 0 bases, J lost 8 bases, and 16 bases lay in between.

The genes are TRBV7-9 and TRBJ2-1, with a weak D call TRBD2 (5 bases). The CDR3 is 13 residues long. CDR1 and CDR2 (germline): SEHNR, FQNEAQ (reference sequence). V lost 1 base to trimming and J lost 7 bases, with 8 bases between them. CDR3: CASSLVGGNEQFF. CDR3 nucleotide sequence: TGTGCCAGCAGCTTAGTCGGAGGAAATGAGCAGTTCTTC. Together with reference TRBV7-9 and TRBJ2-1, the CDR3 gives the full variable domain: DTGVSQNPRHKITKRGQNVTFRCDPISEHNRLYWYRQTLGQGPEFLTYFQNEAQLEKSRLLSDRFSAERPKGSFSTLEIQRTEQGDSAMYLCASSLVGGNEQFFGPGTRLTVL.

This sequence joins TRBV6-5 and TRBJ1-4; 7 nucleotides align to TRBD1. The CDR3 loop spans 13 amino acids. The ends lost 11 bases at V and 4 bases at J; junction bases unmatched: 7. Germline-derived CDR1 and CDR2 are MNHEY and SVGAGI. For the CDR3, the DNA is TGTGCCGTCCGGGACAGCTATAATGAAAAACTGTTTTTT. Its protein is CAVRDSYNEKLFF.

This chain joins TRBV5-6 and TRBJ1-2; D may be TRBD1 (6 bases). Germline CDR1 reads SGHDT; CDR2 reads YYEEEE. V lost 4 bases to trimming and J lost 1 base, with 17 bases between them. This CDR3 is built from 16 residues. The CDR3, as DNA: TGTGCCAGCAGCCCCGATCGAGGACAGCTTAACTATGGCTACACCTTC. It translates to CASSPDRGQLNYGYTF.

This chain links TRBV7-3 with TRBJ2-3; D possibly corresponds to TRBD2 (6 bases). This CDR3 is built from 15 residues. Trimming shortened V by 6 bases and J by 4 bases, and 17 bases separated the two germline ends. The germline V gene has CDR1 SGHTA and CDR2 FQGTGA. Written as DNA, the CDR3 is TGTGCCAGCAGTTTTCCGACTAGAGTTGCAGATACGCAGTATTTT. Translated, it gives CASSFPTRVADTQYF.

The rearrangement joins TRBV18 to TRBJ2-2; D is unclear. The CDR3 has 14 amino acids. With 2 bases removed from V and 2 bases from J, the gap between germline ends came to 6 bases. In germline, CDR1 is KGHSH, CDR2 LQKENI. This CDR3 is CASSPARNTGELFF. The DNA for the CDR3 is TGTGCCAGCTCACCAGCGCGTAACACCGGGGAGCTGTTTTTT.

The CDR3 sequence is CATSRDQGTPGNTIYF. The CDR3 DNA reads as TGTGCCACCAGCAGAGATCAGGGGACACCTGGAAACACCATATATTTT. The gene calls are TRBV15 and TRBJ1-3, with D possibly matching TRBD1 (6 bases). V lost 0 bases and J 2 bases, leaving 11 bases between the germline ends. The CDR3 spans 16 residues. The germline CDR1 and CDR2 sequences are LNHNV and YYDKDF (reference sequence).

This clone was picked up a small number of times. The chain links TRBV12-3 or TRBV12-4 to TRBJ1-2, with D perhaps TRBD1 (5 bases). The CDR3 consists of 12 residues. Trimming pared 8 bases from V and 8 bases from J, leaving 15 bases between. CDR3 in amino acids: CASSSGTSGYTF. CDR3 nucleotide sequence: TGTGCCAGCTCATCCGGGACTAGCGGCTACACCTTC.

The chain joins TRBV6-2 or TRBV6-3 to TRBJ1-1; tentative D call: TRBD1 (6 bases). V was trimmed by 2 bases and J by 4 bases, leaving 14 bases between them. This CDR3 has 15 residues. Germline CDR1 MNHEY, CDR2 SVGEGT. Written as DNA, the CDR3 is TGTGCCAGCAGTTACCTGGGGGCGATGGGCACTGAAGCTTTCTTT. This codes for CASSYLGAMGTEAFF.

CDR3: CASIRGNEQFF. The CDR3 DNA sequence: TGTGCCAGCATTAGAGGGAATGAGCAGTTCTTC. This chain joins TRBV6-5 and TRBJ2-1; D is perhaps TRBD2 (5 bases). CDR3 length: 11 amino acids. Looked up from germline, CDR1 is MNHEY and CDR2 is SVGAGI. Trimming stripped 7 bases from V and 7 bases from J, with 8 bases between.